The next 5 T cell receptor beta chains were all read from a single sample in a study of T cells after yellow fever vaccination. Each CDR3 protein gets one entry after TCRdb re-called the 5' RACE reads with MiXCR. Of approximately 550,000 distinct CDR3 sequences listed, 13% are singletons. Sample: PBMCs, taken on the day of the yellow fever booster vaccination. These receptors were collected from a man between 25 and 39 years old who received the YFV17D yellow fever vaccine.

The J gene is TRBJ1-5, the V gene TRBV5-5; D is ambiguous. Germline V gene lookup returns CDR1 SGHKS and CDR2 YYEKEE (reference sequence). V gave up 3 bases and J gave up 4 bases, with 14 bases separating them. CDR3 size: 15 residues. Written as DNA, the CDR3 is TGTGCCAGCAGCTGGACGTTCGGCGGGAATCAGCCCCAGCATTTT. It yields the protein CASSWTFGGNQPQHF.

This clonotype was observed many times. This sequence joins TRBV14 and TRBJ2-1; 11 nucleotides agree with TRBD2. Germline values: CDR1 SGHDN, CDR2 FVKESK. The J segment lost 7 bases and the V segment lost 5 bases, leaving 4 bases of the junction unmatched. This CDR3 is built from 14 residues. CDR3 loop: CASSWGLADNEQFF. The CDR3 nucleotides read TGTGCCAGCAGCTGGGGACTAGCGGATAATGAGCAGTTCTTC.

The chain uses TRBV20-1 and TRBJ2-3; D could derive from TRBD1 or TRBD2 (5 bases each). With 6 bases removed from V and 9 bases from J, the gap between germline ends came to 13 bases. There are 11 residues in the CDR3. Germline V lookup: CDR1 DFQATT, CDR2 SNEGSKA (reference sequence). The DNA for the CDR3 is TGCAGTGCCGGGGCGGGCACAACGCAGTATTTT. Translated: CSAGAGTTQYF.

The chain carries TRBV7-9 and TRBJ2-7; D may be TRBD1 (6 bases). Germline V CDR1 and CDR2: SEHNR, FQNEAQ (reference sequence). The CDR3 runs to 13 residues. Trimming pared 5 bases from V and 2 bases from J, leaving 10 bases between. CDR3 residues: CASSDRKTYEQYF. CDR3 nucleotides: TGTGCCAGCAGCGACAGGAAAACCTACGAGCAGTACTTC.

This clonotype was seen at least ten times. The rearrangement uses TRBV5-1 and TRBJ2-1; D unclear. The V end lost 0 bases, the J end lost 10 bases, and 5 bases lay between the germline ends. Germline V gives CDR1 SGHRS, CDR2 YFSETQ. CDR3 length equals 11 residues. The CDR3 sequence is CASSLAAEQFF. CDR3 coding DNA: TGCGCCAGCAGCTTGGCTGCAGAGCAGTTCTTC.